This TCR beta chain was sequenced for a study of blood T cell repertoires in COVID-19 (TCRdb year 2020). Regarding the study in general: The collaborator samples originated in the United States, Italy and Spain and spanned the acute and convalescent phases of COVID-19. The material from the prospective study consisted of cDNA or gDNA derived from T cells, B-cell-depleted T cells, or PBMCs. The dataset comprised deeply sampled blood TCRbeta repertoires from subjects exposed to, actively infected with, or recovered from COVID-19. A freely available public database, intended as a resource for researchers studying the immune response to SARS-CoV-2, is where the repertoires were released. Samples came from the ongoing ImmuneRACE study (first 160 participants) plus 1,254 subjects from 6 global collaborators. Nearly every sample came with metadata listing a de-identified subject ID, COVID-19 status, age in years and sex. Where available, HLA class I and class II types were taken from metadata supplied by the sample provider and were not determined by assay-based typing.

TCRbeta CDR3 regions were amplified from genomic DNA using the immunoSEQ Assay, a bias-controlled multiplex PCR. The paper's data handling went like this. The number of nucleated cells in each sample was estimated by amplification of reference gene primers within the assay. Sequence reads were collapsed and filtered to measure the absolute abundance of every unique TCRbeta CDR3 rearrangement. Productive Simpson clonality was computed per sample as the square root of Simpson's diversity index over productive rearrangements. TCRdb provides this immuneACCESS table in a form limited to in-frame rearrangements. Some clones are lacking; in checked studies, under half of them reflect an unresolved V gene, and why the rest are absent is not known. D and trimming come from the DNA, and the V and J calls and clone size come from that table. The sample table shows around 310,000 clones, and around 90% are seen once. The top ten hold 0.95% to 1.3% of the sample.

One collaborating source in Seattle enrolled patients during active infection and followed them longitudinally through the course of disease. Collaborating institutions collected whole blood in K2EDTA tubes following their own protocols. For TCRbeta analysis, collaborators shipped samples in one of three forms: frozen whole blood, isolated PBMCs, or DNA extracted from either of those sample types. Broad study findings and their caveats: The quantity of clinical and demographic metadata differed by source and by participant and was supplied without curation.

Regarding this clone: It lacks a known antigen. No base-level quality is on record; no much larger clone is a single base apart.

Sequencing was carried out using peripheral blood. This sequence originates from a woman aged 40-49 years with COVID-19, enrolled during active disease.

The DNA is TGTGCCAGCAGCTTATCTAGGGGTAACGAGCAGTACTTC. Translated, it reads CASSLSRGNEQYF. The chain joins TRBV7-9 to TRBJ2-7; tentative D gene TRBD1, with 5 bases matching. Trimming at the junction amounts to 2 bases on V and 5 bases on J, and the germline ends lie 10 bases apart. The cysteine opens and the phenylalanine closes a CDR3 of 13 amino acids. The kept DNA is CDR3 alone, 39 bases in frame from the first base. Based on the germline V gene (reference sequence), the CDR1 and CDR2 sequences are SEHNR and FQNEAQ. The full variable domain, with segments outside the CDR3 supplied by the reference TRBV7-9 and TRBJ2-7 proteins, appears as DTGVSQNPRHKITKRGQNVTFRCDPISEHNRLYWYRQTLGQGPEFLTYFQNEAQLEKSRLLSDRFSAERPKGSFSTLEIQRTEQGDSAMYLCASSLSRGNEQYFGPGTRLTVT.